This T cell receptor beta chain was sequenced in a study of shared clonotypes between healthy human individuals. The repertoire was sequenced with immunoSEQ multiplex PCR; TCRdb's copy has only in-frame clones and lacks some. The sample includes hundreds of thousands of clones, roughly 96% of them seen just once. CD45RO-negative cells were positively selected for CCR7, leaving out terminally differentiated effector memory CD45RA+ cells. Per the germline V gene, CDR1 is SGHVS and CDR2 is FNYEAQ. CDR3 length: 17 residues. With V trimmed by 7 bases and J by 4 bases, 10 bases remained unmatched. Findings of the study overall: Of the naive CD4 clonotypes, roughly 5% were shared across a handful of donors.

A note on this clone: Its antigen is currently unknown.

The sequence was obtained from a woman in her thirties in good health. Material for sequencing was naive CD8+ T cells sorted from blood. The genes are TRBV7-6 and TRBJ2-1, with 13 bases that match TRBD2. Here the CDR3 reads CASIPGLAGDMYNEQFF. CDR3 sequence (DNA): TGTGCCAGCATACCCGGACTAGCGGGAGATATGTACAATGAGCAGTTCTTC.